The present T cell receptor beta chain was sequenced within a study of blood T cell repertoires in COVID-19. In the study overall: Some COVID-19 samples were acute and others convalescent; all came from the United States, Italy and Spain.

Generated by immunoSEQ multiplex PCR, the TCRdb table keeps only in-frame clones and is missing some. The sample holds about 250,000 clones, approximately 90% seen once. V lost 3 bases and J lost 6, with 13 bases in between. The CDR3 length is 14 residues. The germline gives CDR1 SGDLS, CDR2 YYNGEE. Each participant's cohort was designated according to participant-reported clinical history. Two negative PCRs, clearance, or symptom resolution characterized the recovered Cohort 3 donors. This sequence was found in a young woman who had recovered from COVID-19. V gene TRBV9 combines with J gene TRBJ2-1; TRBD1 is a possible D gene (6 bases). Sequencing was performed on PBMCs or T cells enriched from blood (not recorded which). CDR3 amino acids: CASSAGAQGNEQFF. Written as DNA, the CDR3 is TGTGCCAGCAGCGCCGGGGCACAGGGCAATGAGCAGTTCTTC.